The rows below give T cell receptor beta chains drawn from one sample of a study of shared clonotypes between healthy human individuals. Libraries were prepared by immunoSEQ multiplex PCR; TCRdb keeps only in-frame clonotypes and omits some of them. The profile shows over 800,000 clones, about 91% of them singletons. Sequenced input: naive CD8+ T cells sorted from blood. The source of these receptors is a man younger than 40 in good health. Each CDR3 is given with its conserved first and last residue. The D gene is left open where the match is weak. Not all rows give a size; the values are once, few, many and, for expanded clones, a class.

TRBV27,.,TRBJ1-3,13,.,TGTGCCAGCACCGGACGCCCTGGAAACACCATATATTTT,CASTGRPGNTIYF
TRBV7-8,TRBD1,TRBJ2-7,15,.,TGTGCCAGCAGCTATGGGACAGCTAATTCCTACGAGCAGTACTTC,CASSYGTANSYEQYF
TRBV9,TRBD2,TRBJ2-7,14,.,TGTGCCAGCAGCGTTACTAGCGACTACTACGAGCAGTACTTC,CASSVTSDYYEQYF
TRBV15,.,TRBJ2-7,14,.,TGTGCCACCAGCAGTCAGGGAAACTCCTACGAGCAGTACTTC,CATSSQGNSYEQYF
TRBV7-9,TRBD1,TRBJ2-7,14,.,TGTGCCAGCAGCTTAAGGGACAGAGCCTACGAGCAGTACTTC,CASSLRDRAYEQYF
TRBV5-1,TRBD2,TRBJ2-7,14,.,TGCGCCAGCAGCTCAACTAGCGGGATGTACGAGCAGTACTTC,CASSSTSGMYEQYF
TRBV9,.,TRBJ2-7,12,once,TGTGCCAGCAGCAGGGACGGGGGCGAGCAGTACTTC,CASSRDGGEQYF
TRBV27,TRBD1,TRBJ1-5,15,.,TGTGCCAGCAGGCTCATTGGACAGGGTAATCAGCCCCAGCATTTT,CASRLIGQGNQPQHF
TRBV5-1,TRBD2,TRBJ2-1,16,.,TGCGCCAGCAGCCCGGGACTAGCGGGAGTGGTAGCTGAGCAGTTCTTC,CASSPGLAGVVAEQFF
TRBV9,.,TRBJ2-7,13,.,TGTGCCAGCAGCGTAGTAGAAACGGGCGAGCAGTACTTC,CASSVVETGEQYF
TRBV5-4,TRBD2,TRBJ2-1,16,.,TGTGCCAGCAGCCCGAAACTAGCGGGAGGTAACAATGAGCAGTTCTTC,CASSPKLAGGNNEQFF
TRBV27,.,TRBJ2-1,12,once,TGTGCCAGCAGTCGCCCCGTGGGTGAGCAGTTCTTC,CASSRPVGEQFF
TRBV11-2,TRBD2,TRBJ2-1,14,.,TGTGCCAGCAGCTTAAGCGGGAGATTGAATGAGCAGTTCTTC,CASSLSGRLNEQFF
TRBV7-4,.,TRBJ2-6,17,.,TGTGCCAGCAGCTGTTCGTTCTCACAAAGTCGGGCCAACGTCCTGACTTTC,CASSCSFSQSRANVLTF
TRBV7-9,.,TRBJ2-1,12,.,TGTGCCAGCAGCTTAGGGTATAATGAGCAGTTCTTC,CASSLGYNEQFF
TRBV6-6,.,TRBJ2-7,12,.,TGTGCCAGCAGTTACGGTAGGGATGAGCAGTACTTC,CASSYGRDEQYF
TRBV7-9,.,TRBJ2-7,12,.,TGTGCCAGCAGCCATACACCTTACGAGCAGTACTTC,CASSHTPYEQYF
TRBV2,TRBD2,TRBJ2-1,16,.,TGTGCCAGCAGTGAAGGGACTAGCGGAGCCTACAATGAGCAGTTCTTC,CASSEGTSGAYNEQFF